This entry features one T cell receptor beta chain sequence. Germline lookup yields CDR1 MNHEY and CDR2 SMNVEV (reference sequence). The CDR3 has 12 amino acids. V shed 6 bases and J 6 bases; nucleotides not matched to a gene: 2. This record belongs to a study of blood T cell repertoires in COVID-19. Generated by immunoSEQ multiplex PCR, the TCRdb table keeps only in-frame clones and is missing some. Of about 300,000 clones listed, approximately 84% were seen once; the top ten hold about 4.2%. The chain couples TRBV27 to TRBJ1-2; 9 nucleotides agree with TRBD1. This TCR came from a man younger than 45 who had recovered from COVID-19. The sequenced sample consisted of PBMCs or T cells enriched from blood (not recorded which). This chain's CDR3 is CASRQGANGYTF. The CDR3 DNA reads as TGTGCCAGCAGACAGGGGGCTAATGGCTACACCTTC.